This paragraph reports one TCR beta chain. Its target is not known. The PCR had 60 Vbeta and 13 Jbeta primers. Only in-frame clones appear in the TCRdb table, and some are missing; sequencing was by immunoSEQ multiplex PCR. The table lists approximately 150,000 clones, about three quarters of them singletons, with about 1.5% in the top ten. The CDR3 sequence is 18 residues long. The V gene lost 5 bases and the J gene lost 2 bases, with 25 bases spanning the gap. CDR1 is PRHDT and CDR2 is FYEKMQ in the germline V gene (reference sequence). The data derive from a study of cytomegalovirus exposure and HLA in healthy donors. Broader study findings: Among immune exposure information, only CMV serostatus was available.

Material: PBMCs. This sequence originates from a woman younger than 35 in good health and CMV-seronegative. The gene calls are TRBV13 and TRBJ2-7, with D perhaps TRBD2 (7 bases). CDR3 sequence reads: CASSRAGQPLGFAYEQYF. Written as DNA, the CDR3 is TGTGCCAGCAGCCGAGCGGGACAACCTTTGGGCTTCGCCTACGAGCAGTACTTC.